A selection of T cell receptor beta chains follows, all from one sample in a study of shared T cell receptors in the human thymus. The data were produced by immunoSEQ multiplex PCR, yet TCRdb's version contains in-frame clones alone and is incomplete. This table has roughly 410,000 clones, over 90% appearing once. Material: thymocytes. The source of these receptors is a human donor. The CDR3 runs from the conserved cysteine through the conserved F or W. D genes are given only for firm matches. Clone size is not always given. Where it is, it says once, few, many or a class for expanded clones.

cdr3_aa,cdr3_nt,v_call,j_call,cdr3_length,d_call,clone_size
CATAGTGSNEQYF,TGTGCCACCGCGGGGACAGGGTCTAACGAGCAGTACTTC,TRBV10-3,TRBJ2-7,13,TRBD1,-
CASSQGTRGRTDTQYF,TGTGCCAGCAGCCAAGGAACTAGAGGGCGCACAGATACGCAGTATTTT,TRBV14,TRBJ2-3,16,-,-
CASSLGEGGKRYTF,TGTGCCAGCAGCTTGGGCGAGGGGGGCAAGAGGTACACCTTC,TRBV11-1,TRBJ1-2,14,-,-
CASSLPWQGSGSGELFF,TGTGCCAGCAGCTTACCCTGGCAGGGTAGTGGGTCGGGGGAGCTGTTTTTT,TRBV11-3,TRBJ2-2,17,-,-
CATSRVRVQGENTGELFF,TGTGCCACCAGCAGAGTTCGTGTCCAGGGGGAGAACACCGGGGAGCTGTTTTTT,TRBV15,TRBJ2-2,18,TRBD1,-
CASSMSPIRISGNTIYF,TGTGCCAGCAGTATGTCCCCGATCAGGATATCTGGAAACACCATATATTTT,TRBV5-5,TRBJ1-3,17,-,-
CASSQQTAHGPSF,TGTGCCAGCAGCCAACAGACAGCGCATGGACCCTCCTTC,TRBV14,TRBJ1-2,13,-,-
CASSPHWGTYGYTF,TGTGCCAGCAGCCCCCATTGGGGAACCTATGGCTACACCTTC,TRBV5-6,TRBJ1-2,14,-,-
CASSLSGQGDEQYF,TGTGCCAGCAGTTTATCGGGACAGGGGGACGAGCAGTACTTC,TRBV28,TRBJ2-7,14,TRBD1,-
CASSATKGVWNTEAFF,TGTGCCAGCAGCGCGACGAAGGGAGTCTGGAACACTGAAGCTTTCTTT,TRBV9,TRBJ1-1,16,-,-
CAWSLREVSYEQYF,TGTGCCTGGAGTTTACGGGAGGTTTCCTACGAGCAGTACTTC,TRBV30,TRBJ2-7,14,TRBD2,-
CASSPGDRSHTDTQYF,TGTGCCAGTAGTCCCGGGGACAGATCTCACACAGATACGCAGTATTTT,TRBV19,TRBJ2-3,16,TRBD1,-
CASSGPPRRYTF,TGTGCCAGCAGTGGACCACCCCGACGCTACACCTTC,TRBV25-1,TRBJ1-2,12,-,few
CASSETDRADTEAFF,TGTGCCAGCAGTGAAACGGACAGGGCGGACACTGAAGCTTTCTTT,TRBV6-1,TRBJ1-1,15,TRBD1,-
CASSIASGRPTGELFF,TGTGCCAGCAGTATAGCCAGCGGGAGACCCACCGGGGAGCTGTTTTTT,TRBV27,TRBJ2-2,16,TRBD2,-
CASSRTGWETQYF,TGTGCCAGCAGTAGGACAGGGTGGGAGACCCAGTACTTC,TRBV27,TRBJ2-5,13,TRBD1,once
CASSLDPGHEKLFF,TGTGCCAGCAGTTTGGATCCAGGGCATGAAAAACTGTTTTTT,TRBV28,TRBJ1-4,14,-,-
CASSLESGGGNTIYF,TGTGCCAGCAGCTTAGAGTCGGGGGGTGGAAACACCATATATTTT,TRBV7-2,TRBJ1-3,15,-,few
CASSCGRQDSGNTIYF,TGTGCCAGCAGTTGTGGCCGACAGGACTCTGGAAACACCATATATTTT,TRBV28,TRBJ1-3,16,-,-
CASSNRLEGGTEAFF,TGTGCCAGCAGCAACCGGTTGGAGGGCGGAACTGAAGCTTTCTTT,TRBV13,TRBJ1-1,15,-,-
CASSPGTSGRYGTDTQYF,TGTGCCAGTAGTCCCGGGACTAGCGGGAGGTACGGCACAGATACGCAGTATTTT,TRBV19,TRBJ2-3,18,TRBD2,-
CASSEADRAYEQYF,TGTGCCAGCAGTGAAGCGGACAGGGCCTACGAGCAGTACTTC,TRBV6-1,TRBJ2-7,14,TRBD1,-
CASSPRPTGKGSTYNEQFF,TGTGCCAGCTCACCCCGTCCCACAGGGAAGGGGTCTACTTACAATGAGCAGTTCTTC,TRBV18,TRBJ2-1,19,-,-
CASSWAKDYNEQFF,TGTGCCAGCAGCTGGGCGAAGGACTACAATGAGCAGTTCTTC,TRBV11-2,TRBJ2-1,14,-,-
CASSQDYAGDGANVLTF,TGCGCCAGCAGCCAAGATTACGCAGGGGATGGGGCCAACGTCCTGACTTTC,TRBV4-3,TRBJ2-6,17,-,-
CASSPGWDSYEQYF,TGTGCCAGCAGCCCGGGGTGGGACTCCTACGAGCAGTACTTC,TRBV5-4,TRBJ2-7,14,-,-
CASSPRTSGRRWDNEQFF,TGTGCCAGCAGCCCCAGGACTAGCGGGAGGAGGTGGGACAATGAGCAGTTCTTC,TRBV11-3,TRBJ2-1,18,TRBD2,-
CASSLRPTGNEKLFF,TGTGCCAGCAGCTTACGGCCGACAGGCAATGAAAAACTGTTTTTT,TRBV13,TRBJ1-4,15,-,-
CASSFRDVPYEQYF,TGTGCCAGCAGCTTCAGGGACGTACCCTACGAGCAGTACTTC,TRBV9,TRBJ2-7,14,-,-
CASSQRLAGALNTDTQYF,TGTGCCAGCAGCCAAAGACTAGCGGGAGCGTTGAATACAGATACGCAGTATTTT,TRBV5-4,TRBJ2-3,18,TRBD2,-
CASSQAGQHFYNEQFF,TGCGCCAGCAGCCAAGCAGGGCAGCATTTCTACAATGAGCAGTTCTTC,TRBV4-1,TRBJ2-1,16,-,-
CAWEGRGRTSGAGANVLTF,TGTGCCTGGGAAGGGCGGGGCCGGACTAGCGGGGCTGGGGCCAACGTCCTGACTTTC,TRBV30,TRBJ2-6,19,TRBD2,-
CASSFPHPSGPTYNEQFF,TGTGCCAGCAGTTTCCCCCACCCAAGCGGGCCCACCTACAATGAGCAGTTCTTC,TRBV27,TRBJ2-1,18,-,once
CASSSRDISQPTTNEKLFF,TGTGCCAGCAGTTCCCGGGACATCTCCCAACCCACAACTAATGAAAAACTGTTTTTT,TRBV28,TRBJ1-4,19,-,-
CASSAGRTYNEQFF,TGTGCCAGCAGTGCGGGGAGAACCTACAATGAGCAGTTCTTC,TRBV6-1,TRBJ2-1,14,-,-
CASSEGLAGGNNEQFF,TGTGCCAGCAGTGAAGGTCTAGCGGGAGGAAACAATGAGCAGTTCTTC,TRBV6-1,TRBJ2-1,16,TRBD2,-
CASSLRQGTDTQYF,TGTGCCAGCAGCTTACGACAGGGCACAGATACGCAGTATTTT,TRBV7-2,TRBJ2-3,14,-,-
CASSPRQETQYF,TGTGCCAGCAGCCCTCGTCAAGAGACCCAGTACTTC,TRBV5-6,TRBJ2-5,12,-,-
CASRLPGVLAWTDEQFF,TGCGCCAGCAGGCTCCCCGGAGTCCTAGCATGGACCGATGAGCAGTTCTTC,TRBV10-2,TRBJ2-1,17,-,-
CASSLNKGQGREKLFF,TGTGCCAGCAGCTTAAACAAGGGACAGGGAAGGGAAAAACTGTTTTTT,TRBV11-2,TRBJ1-4,16,TRBD1,-
CASSEYLEAGRAGNTIYF,TGTGCCAGCAGTGAATATCTGGAGGCCGGCCGCGCTGGAAACACCATATATTTT,TRBV25-1,TRBJ1-3,18,-,-